This T cell receptor beta chain stems from a study of blood T cell repertoires in COVID-19. At the level of the study: The samples span acute and convalescent COVID-19 from the United States, Italy and Spain. In each case, the material was cDNA or gDNA derived from T cells, B-cell-depleted T cells, or PBMCs.

This clone was seen a few times. The authors' processing: For nucleated cells, counts were estimated from reference gene primer amplification. TCRdb keeps only in-frame clones here, not all; method: immunoSEQ multiplex PCR. The DNA was the basis for D and trimming; V, J and clone size are from that table. The sample yields around 60,000 clones, more than 70% seen once. The V end was cut by 6 bases, the J end by 5 bases, with 10 bases between. The CDR3 is 13 residues long. In germline, CDR1 is SGHTA, CDR2 FQGTGA. Seattle cases were enrolled at active infection and followed longitudinally. The chain employs TRBV7-3 and TRBJ2-2; possible D gene TRBD1, 6 bases. Sample: peripheral blood. The source of this sequence is a man aged 55 to 70 with COVID-19, enrolled during active disease. The CDR3 sequence: CASSYRETGELFF. CDR3 sequence (DNA): TGTGCCAGCAGTTACAGGGAAACCGGGGAGCTGTTTTTT.